One T cell receptor (beta chain) is described in this entry. This clonotype has just a few counts. There is no known antigen for this receptor. There are no base qualities to consult, and no much larger clone falls within one base. TCRbeta repertoires were measured from mRNA instead of genomic DNA, an approach that captures expressed receptors. Without cell sorting, buffy coat leukocytes were collected into Trizol, and RNA was extracted using the Direct-zol RNA MiniPrep Plus kit. To separate plasma, buffy coat and red blood cells, EDTA blood tubes were immediately centrifuged at 4 degrees C. V is reduced by 3 bases and J by 1 base, leaving a spacing of 7 bases between them. Reading from cysteine to phenylalanine, the CDR3 counts 13 amino acids. This entry keeps only the CDR3 DNA: 39 bases, framed from base 1. Per the germline V gene (reference sequence), LNHDA is the CDR1 and SQIVND is the CDR2. The library was obtained by PCR. Reads for this sample came from an Illumina MiSeq. cDNA was made using SMARTScribe reverse transcriptase and a 5' template-switch oligo that added a universal priming site. A 12-nucleotide random unique molecular identifier (UMI) was carried by the template-switch oligo, and each cDNA molecule was tagged with this UMI. During reverse transcription, chain-specific reverse primers targeted TCRbeta transcripts. Uracil DNA glycosylase treatment removed residual template-switch adapters, and cDNA was purified with a Qiagen MinElute kit. For the first PCR, roughly 20 cycles were run with KAPA HiFi HotStart ReadyMix and step-out primers, split across four 50 ul reactions. Before further amplification, first-round PCR products were gel-purified. Illumina Nextera adapters were attached in a second PCR of roughly 8 cycles, and the libraries were then purified and pooled. A 50-nucleotide 5' read captured the UMI barcode for each TCRbeta molecule. Concerning the study's data processing: The MIGEC toolkit was used to group reads by UMI into consensus reads. Final reads were produced by merging forward and reverse consensus reads with PEAR. Identical UMI-sequence pairs found in more than one library were treated as cross-sample contamination and removed by a custom decontamination script. MIGMAP, a wrapper around IgBLAST, was used for V(D)J assignment and CDR3 extraction. TCR clonotypes were defined by identical V gene, J gene and CDR3 amino acid sequence; CDR1 and CDR2 were not sequenced. Using fastp at Q25 and MiXCR, TCRdb reprocessed the public reads and kept productive beta chains. A single entry per CDR3 protein holds the most common genes and DNA from its merged rows. The V and J calls shown here were made by TCRdb, not taken from the authors' results. The table for this sample lists roughly 1,900 distinct CDR3 sequences; approximately 76% of them were counted only once. Of the sample, under 45% falls within the top ten clones.

The sample belongs to a study of robustness of blood B and T cell sequencing listed by TCRdb under 2018. Study-wide context: The study was designed to determine how much peripheral blood is required to reliably characterize an individual's TCRbeta and IgG repertoires. In each of the roughly ten independently drawn blood samples, both the TCRbeta and the IgG repertoires were quantified. Two replicate TCRbeta cDNA libraries were prepared from one shared RNA pool from a single 10 ml draw, serving as technical replicates. Findings and caveats that apply to the study as a whole: When technical replicate libraries were compared, 90% to 95% of the top 10,000 TCRbeta clonotypes in one library also turned up in the other. Coverage of the top 10,000 TCRbeta clonotypes approached saturation when 3 or 4 tubes (roughly 28-40 ml blood) were combined. A full plateau was not reached by TCRbeta rarefaction curves, suggesting under-sequencing or many low-abundance clonotypes. The 1,000 most abundant TCRbeta clonotypes from the pooled draws were found in every single 10 ml sample. No improvement in the overlap of rare TCRbeta clonotypes was observed when tubes were pooled, implying that much larger blood volumes would be needed for rare TCRbeta clonotypes to be captured. Evidence of cross-contamination, likely caused by batch processing, was seen in one pair of TCRbeta libraries, and the UMI-sequence pairs shared between the two libraries were removed. Immediate fractionation was required for EDTA tubes, so the use of EDTA tubes in multi-site collections was limited.

The source material was peripheral blood. This sequence was found in a human donor in good health. The V and J segments used are TRBV19 and TRBJ2-7; the D gene cannot be named for sure. The CDR3 reads as follows: CASSIPGSYEQYF. The bases read TGTGCCAGTAGTATCCCAGGATCCTACGAGCAGTACTTC.